The clone carrying this T cell receptor (beta chain) showed up just once. Original analysis: From reference gene primer amplification, estimates of nucleated cell counts were derived. Sequencing used immunoSEQ multiplex PCR; TCRdb keeps in-frame clones, though not all of them. That table furnishes V, J and clone size, whereas the DNA furnished D and trimming. The sample yields around 200,000 clones, 80% to 85% seen once. The data stem from a study of blood T cell repertoires in COVID-19. Study-wide context: The cDNA or gDNA used as material had been derived from T cells, B-cell-depleted T cells, or PBMCs.

V shed 4 bases, J shed 0 bases, and the junction held 8 bases outside the gene matches. The CDR3 totals 17 residues. Germline assignment: CDR1 SGDLS and CDR2 YYNGEE. This chain joins TRBV9 and TRBJ1-1; 11 positions match TRBD1. The TCR comes from a man aged 45-65 years with active or convalescent COVID-19. The sample was peripheral blood. DNA for the CDR3: TGTGCCAGCAGCACCGGGACAGGGGGAATAATGAACACTGAAGCTTTCTTT. Protein product: CASSTGTGGIMNTEAFF.